This T cell receptor (beta chain) was retrieved from a study of shared clonotypes between healthy human individuals. The table came from immunoSEQ multiplex PCR; TCRdb's copy has only in-frame clones and leaves some out. The data contain some 580,000 clones, roughly 97% of them singletons. Germline CDR1 is SNHLY and CDR2 is FYNNEI. This CDR3 is 14 amino acids long. The V and J ends lost 3 bases and 1 base respectively, with 7 bases between them. The chain has TRBV2 and TRBJ1-5; D unclear. This sequence was found in a young woman in good health. Sequenced: naive CD4+ T cells sorted from blood. Subset here: CD45RA+ positively selected. The DNA of the CDR3 is TGTGCCAGCAGTGACGCGCAGAGCAATCAGCCCCAGCATTTT. As protein: CASSDAQSNQPQHF.